One and the same sample provided the 5 T cell receptor beta chains below, sequenced in a study of blood T cell repertoires in COVID-19. Method: immunoSEQ multiplex PCR; TCRdb's copy keeps in-frame clones and lacks some. The data contain just under 350,000 clones, around nine tenths of them seen just once; the ten biggest clones take up less than 3.5%. Material for sequencing was peripheral blood. The origin of the receptors is a woman aged 18-35 years who had recovered from COVID-19.

This clone has only one observation. CDR3 nucleotides: TGTGCCAGCAGCCAGGACAGGGGTGCTGAAAAACTGTTTTTT. It encodes CASSQDRGAEKLFF. The V and J genes are TRBV5-5 and TRBJ1-4; 9 bases fit TRBD1. CDR3 size: 14 residues. CDR1 is SGHKS and CDR2 is YYEKEE in the germline V gene (reference sequence). J was trimmed by 7 bases and V by 4 bases; bases with no gene match: 5.

This sequence joins TRBV28 and TRBJ1-2; D is perhaps TRBD1 (5 bases). The CDR3 is 14 amino acids. The V and J ends lost 6 bases and 2 bases respectively, with 13 bases between them. Per the germline V gene, CDR1 is MDHEN and CDR2 is SYDVKM. In DNA form, the CDR3 reads TGTGCCAGCAGCCGCAGGGCGGTCAACTATGGCTACACCTTC. It translates to CASSRRAVNYGYTF.

The chain uses TRBV4-1 and TRBJ2-1; 7 bases match TRBD2. J gave up 15 bases and V 1 base, and 15 bases lay outside the gene matches. CDR3 length: 15 amino acids. Germline V gene lookup returns CDR1 MGHRA and CDR2 YSYEKL. CDR3 in amino acids: CASSQVRALAMPLFF. DNA of the CDR3: TGCGCCAGCAGCCAAGTTCGGGCACTAGCGATGCCATTGTTCTTC.

J is TRBJ2-2 and V is TRBV19; the match to TRBD2 covers 8 bases. CDR1 and CDR2 from the germline V gene are LNHDA and SQIVND (reference sequence). J was trimmed by 4 bases and V by 7 bases; bases with no gene match: 8. CDR3 length: 15 residues. This CDR3 is CASTFPGGVTGELFF. The CDR3 DNA sequence: TGTGCCAGTACCTTTCCGGGAGGGGTCACCGGGGAGCTGTTTTTT.

V gene TRBV4-3 combines with J gene TRBJ1-1; no reliable D call. This CDR3 region has 15 residues. Trimming removed 0 bases from V and 1 base from J, with 9 bases in between. In germline, CDR1 is LGHNA, CDR2 YSLEER. The CDR3 bases are TGCGCCAGCAGCCAAGATATCGGAGGGAACACTGAAGCTTTCTTT. Its protein is CASSQDIGGNTEAFF.